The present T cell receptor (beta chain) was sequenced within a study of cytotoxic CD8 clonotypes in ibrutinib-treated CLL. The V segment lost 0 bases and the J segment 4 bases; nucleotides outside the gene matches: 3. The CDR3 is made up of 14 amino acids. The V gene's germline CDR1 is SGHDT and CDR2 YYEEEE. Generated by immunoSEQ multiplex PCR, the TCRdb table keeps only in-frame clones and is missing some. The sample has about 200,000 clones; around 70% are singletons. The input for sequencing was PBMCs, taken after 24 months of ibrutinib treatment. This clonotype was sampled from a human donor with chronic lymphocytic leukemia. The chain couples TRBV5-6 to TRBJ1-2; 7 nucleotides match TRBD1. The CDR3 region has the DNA TGTGCCAGCAGCTTGGTGACAGGGCCCTATGGCTACACCTTC. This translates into CASSLVTGPYGYTF.